A selection of T cell receptor beta chains follows, all from one sample in a study of regulatory T cells in long-lasting Graves disease. TCRdb redid the calling of the multiplex PCR reads with MiXCR, one entry per CDR3 protein. The sample holds 420,000 or so distinct CDR3 sequences, about 15% seen once. This sample was shared with a second study, whose subject was T cells in Graves' hyperthyroidism and ophthalmopathy.

The sample here was peripheral blood mononuclear cells (PBMCs), taken at new diagnosis, from a patient treated with antithyroid drugs. Receptor source: a woman in her late teens or twenties with Graves disease. The conserved cysteine and the conserved F or W are not part of the CDR3 here.

CDR3 | J | V
ASSPGPLGSNQPQH | TRBJ1-5 | TRBV7-2
ASSSGGGQAQETQY | TRBJ2-5 | TRBV7-9
ASSGGQGAFNQPQH | TRBJ1-5 | TRBV9
SARAVLAGETDTQY | TRBJ2-3 | TRBV20-1
ATSRDRQGRLLVTEAF | TRBJ1-1 | TRBV15
SARGGPYTQY | TRBJ2-3 | TRBV20-1
ASSFRVPANTGELF | TRBJ2-2 | TRBV28
ASSDAGPTDTQY | TRBJ2-3 | TRBV10-1
ASSLRRDGSADTQY | TRBJ2-3 | TRBV11-2
ASSKELAGGADTQY | TRBJ2-3 | TRBV27
ASSLERLAHYNEQF | TRBJ2-1 | TRBV11-2
ASSLGKLYGYT | TRBJ1-2 | TRBV28
AGSNRQGRLVTEAF | TRBJ1-1 | TRBV28
ASGLVLSSQHNEQF | TRBJ2-1 | TRBV12-5
ASRTRLAAQKLDEQY | TRBJ2-7 | TRBV2
ASRDTRGPSNSPLH | TRBJ1-6 | TRBV28
ASSPPSGNNQPQH | TRBJ1-5 | TRBV18
ASSFDRTYEQY | TRBJ2-7 | TRBV7-9
ASSLGIAEETQY | TRBJ2-5 | TRBV7-2
ASRSGFRSYEQY | TRBJ2-7 | TRBV6-1
ASSPGGVNEQF | TRBJ2-1 | TRBV5-4